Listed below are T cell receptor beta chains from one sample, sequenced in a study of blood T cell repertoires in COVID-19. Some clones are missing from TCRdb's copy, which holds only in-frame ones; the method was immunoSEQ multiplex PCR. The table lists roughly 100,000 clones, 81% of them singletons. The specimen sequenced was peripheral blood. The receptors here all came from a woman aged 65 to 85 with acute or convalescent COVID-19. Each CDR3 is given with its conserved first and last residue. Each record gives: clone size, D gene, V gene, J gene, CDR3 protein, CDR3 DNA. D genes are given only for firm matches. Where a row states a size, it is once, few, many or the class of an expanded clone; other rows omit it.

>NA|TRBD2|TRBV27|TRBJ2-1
CASSPGTSGRDEQFF
TGTGCCAGCAGTCCCGGGACTAGCGGGAGAGATGAGCAGTTCTTC
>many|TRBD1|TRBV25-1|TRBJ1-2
CASSPTGGARGYTF
TGTGCCAGCAGTCCCACAGGGGGCGCGCGTGGCTACACCTTC
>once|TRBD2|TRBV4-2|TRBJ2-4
CASSQDQREDQNIQYF
TGTGCCAGCAGCCAAGACCAGCGGGAGGACCAAAACATTCAGTACTTC
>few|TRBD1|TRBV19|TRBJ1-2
CASSLIGPDRGDGYTF
TGTGCCAGTAGTCTAATTGGCCCGGACAGGGGCGATGGCTACACCTTC
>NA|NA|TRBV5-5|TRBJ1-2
CASSPGQTYGYTF
TGTGCCAGCAGCCCAGGACAGACCTATGGCTACACCTTC
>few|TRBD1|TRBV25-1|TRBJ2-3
CASSARGRDTQYF
TGTGCCAGCAGTGCCAGGGGGCGAGATACGCAGTATTTT
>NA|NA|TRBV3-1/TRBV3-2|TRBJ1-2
CASSGQSGYTF
TGTGCCAGCAGCGGACAGTCTGGCTACACCTTC
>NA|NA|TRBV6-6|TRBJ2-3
CASTQGWSTDTQYF
TGTGCCAGCACCCAGGGCTGGAGCACAGATACGCAGTATTTT
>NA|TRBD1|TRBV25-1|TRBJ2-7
CASMGTGSVYEQYF
TGTGCCAGCATGGGGACAGGGAGCGTCTACGAGCAGTACTTC
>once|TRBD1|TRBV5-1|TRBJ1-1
CASSLEGQDNTEAFF
TGCGCCAGCAGCTTGGAAGGACAGGACAACACTGAAGCTTTCTTT